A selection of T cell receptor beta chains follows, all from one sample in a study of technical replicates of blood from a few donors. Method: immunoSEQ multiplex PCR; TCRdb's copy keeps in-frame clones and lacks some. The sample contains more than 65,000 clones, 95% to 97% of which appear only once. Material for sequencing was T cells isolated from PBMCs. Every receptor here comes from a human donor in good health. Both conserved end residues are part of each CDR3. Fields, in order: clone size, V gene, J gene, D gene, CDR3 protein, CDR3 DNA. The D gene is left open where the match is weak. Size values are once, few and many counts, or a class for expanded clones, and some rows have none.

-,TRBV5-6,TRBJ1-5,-,CASSLAGDQPQHF,TGTGCCAGCAGCTTGGCCGGGGATCAGCCCCAGCATTTT
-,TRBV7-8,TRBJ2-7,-,CASSLPYREPQQYF,TGTGCCAGCAGCTTGCCCTATCGGGAACCTCAGCAGTACTTC
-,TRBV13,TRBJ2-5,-,CASSLASGEDQETQYF,TGTGCCAGCAGCTTAGCCTCTGGGGAGGACCAAGAGACCCAGTACTTC
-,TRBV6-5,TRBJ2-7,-,CASSARSSSYEQYF,TGTGCCAGCAGTGCTCGTTCGAGCTCCTACGAGCAGTACTTC
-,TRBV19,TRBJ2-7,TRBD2,CASGTTSGTSYEQYF,TGTGCCAGTGGGACGACTAGCGGGACTTCCTACGAGCAGTACTTC
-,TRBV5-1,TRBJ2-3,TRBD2,CASSILAGVTDTQYF,TGCGCCAGCAGCATACTAGCGGGGGTCACAGATACGCAGTATTTT
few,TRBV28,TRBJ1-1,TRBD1,CASSLLPGKGANTEAFF,TGTGCCAGCAGTTTACTCCCGGGGAAGGGGGCAAACACTGAAGCTTTCTTT
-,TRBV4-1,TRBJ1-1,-,CASSHTGGNEAFF,TGCGCCAGCAGCCATACTGGGGGCAATGAAGCTTTCTTT
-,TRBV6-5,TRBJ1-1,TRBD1,CASRTQGAGTEAFF,TGTGCCAGCAGAACACAGGGGGCAGGGACTGAAGCTTTCTTT
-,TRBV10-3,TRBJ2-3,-,CAISDPSSGRLTDTQYF,TGTGCCATCAGTGACCCCTCCAGCGGAAGGCTGACAGATACGCAGTATTTT
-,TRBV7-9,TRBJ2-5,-,CASSSPEETQYF,TGTGCCAGCAGCTCCCCGGAAGAGACCCAGTACTTC
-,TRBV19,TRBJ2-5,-,CASSLKETQYF,TGTGCCAGTAGCCTAAAAGAGACCCAGTACTTC